This TCR beta chain was captured in a study of blood T cell repertoires in COVID-19. The CDR3 is 15 amino acids. Trimming took off 4 bases at V and 2 bases at J, with 14 bases between the two ends. Germline V gene data show CDR1 as SGHNT and CDR2 as YYREEE (reference sequence). In its sample, this clone was seen once. Sequencing was performed with immunoSEQ multiplex PCR; in TCRdb, only in-frame clones are kept and a portion is missing. Among around 100,000 clones listed, about nine tenths were seen once. The sample was peripheral blood. This chain connects TRBV5-4 to TRBJ2-3; maybe TRBD2 (6 bases). The receptor was derived from a man in his forties or fifties with active COVID-19. Here the CDR3 DNA reads TGTGCCAGCAGCACTGACGGCGGGGCCACAGATACGCAGTATTTT. It is translated as CASSTDGGATDTQYF.